These 22 T cell receptor beta chains originate from one sample sequenced in a study of shared clonotypes between healthy human individuals. Only in-frame clones appear in the TCRdb table, and some are missing; sequencing was by immunoSEQ multiplex PCR. The data contain about 2,200,000 clones, roughly 91% of them singletons. The naive CD8 fraction comprised CD45RO-negative cells positively selected for CCR7 and excluded terminally differentiated effector memory CD45RA+ cells. Specimen: naive CD8+ T cells from PBMCs. Receptors were obtained from a man younger than 30 in good health. Some clones in this sample may be carry-over from other donors' samples.

The J gene is TRBJ2-7, the V gene TRBV27; D unresolved. The CDR3 consists of 14 residues. V lost 5 bases, J lost 1 base, and 12 bases lay in between. Germline V gene sequence: CDR1 MNHEY, CDR2 SMNVEV (reference sequence). DNA for the CDR3: TGTGCCAGCAGTCGTCCCGTCAAGTCCTACGAGCAGTACTTC. This encodes CASSRPVKSYEQYF.

V and J are TRBV4-1 and TRBJ2-5, with D maybe TRBD1 (6 bases). Germline assignment: CDR1 MGHRA and CDR2 YSYEKL. This CDR3 has 16 residues. The V end was cut by 2 bases, the J end by 2 bases, with 15 bases between. The CDR3, as DNA: TGCGCCAGCAGCCAACCGAAAGGACAGCTTCAAGAGACCCAGTACTTC. Its protein is CASSQPKGQLQETQYF.

V usage is TRBV28 and J usage is TRBJ1-5; tentatively, D is TRBD1 (5 bases). CDR1 is MDHEN, CDR2 SYDVKM, per germline. This CDR3 is 16 amino acids long. Trimming removed 3 bases from V and 5 bases from J, with 17 bases in between. The CDR3 sequence: CASSFRSKGSYQPQHF. DNA for the CDR3: TGTGCCAGCAGTTTTAGGAGTAAGGGGTCCTATCAGCCCCAGCATTTT.

V is TRBV30 and J is TRBJ2-5; 8 bases are shared with TRBD1. Germline assignment: CDR1 GTSNPN and CDR2 SVGIG (reference sequence). J was trimmed by 0 bases and V by 1 base; bases with no gene match: 4. This CDR3 comprises 15 residues. The DNA for the CDR3 is TGTGCCTGGAGTGAGACAGGGGAAGACCAAGAGACCCAGTACTTC. It encodes CAWSETGEDQETQYF.

This rearrangement joins TRBV4-1 to TRBJ2-1; D is uncertain. Germline V CDR1 and CDR2: MGHRA, YSYEKL. The ends were cut back, 6 bases at V and 0 bases at J, with 9 bases in the middle. The CDR3 is 14 residues long. The CDR3 region has the DNA TGCGCCAGCAGGCCAGGAAGCTCCTACAATGAGCAGTTCTTC. Translation gives CASRPGSSYNEQFF.

The chain is built from TRBV6-4 and TRBJ1-1, with D hard to call. This CDR3 has 11 amino acids. Germline CDR1 reads MRHNA; CDR2 reads SNTAGT. Between the trimmed V and J ends, which lost 3 bases and 4 bases, there was a span of 3 bases. The CDR3 DNA sequence: TGTGCCAGCAGTGAGGGCACTGAAGCTTTCTTT. Translation gives CASSEGTEAFF.

The V gene is TRBV7-3, the J gene TRBJ2-5; either TRBD1 or TRBD2 may fit D (5 bases each). Germline lookup yields CDR1 SGHTA and CDR2 FQGTGA. CDR3 length: 15 amino acids. V was clipped by 2 bases and J by 5 bases, with 15 bases between them. This CDR3 is CASSLERGSGETQYF. For the CDR3, the DNA is TGTGCCAGCAGCTTAGAGAGGGGTTCCGGGGAGACCCAGTACTTC.

Remarks on this clone: It is unclear where the CDR3 begins or ends on the DNA, so no DNA is shown, and the CDR3 is as TCRdb lists it. V usage is TRBV28 and J usage is TRBJ2-1; the table's D call, TRBD2, has no DNA check behind it. Germline assignment: CDR1 MDHEN and CDR2 SYDVKM. With termini counted, the CDR3 has 13 amino acids. The CDR3 spells CASSSSGVNEQFF.

The chain couples TRBV18 to TRBJ1-3; 10 positions agree with TRBD1. The CDR3 covers 15 residues. Germline values: CDR1 KGHSH, CDR2 LQKENI. V shed 5 bases, J shed 4 bases, and the junction held 5 bases outside the gene matches. For the CDR3, the DNA is TGTGCCAGCTCAAAGGACAGGGGGAGAGGAAACACCATATATTTT. Translating it yields CASSKDRGRGNTIYF. The entire variable domain, with the rest obtained from reference TRBV18 and TRBJ1-3, is as follows: NAGVMQNPRHLVRRRGQEARLRCSPMKGHSHVYWYRQLPEEGLKFMVYLQKENIIDESGMPKERFSAEFPKEGPSILRIQQVVRGDSAAYFCASSKDRGRGNTIYFGEGSWLTVV.

The chain has TRBV14 and TRBJ2-6, with 8 bases that match TRBD1. The CDR3 is 17 amino acids. The germline V gene encodes CDR1 SGHDN and CDR2 FVKESK. J was trimmed by 2 bases and V by 6 bases; bases with no gene match: 9. DNA of the CDR3: TGTGCCAGCAGACCGACAGGGGTTGGACCTGGGGCCAACGTCCTGACTTTC. It specifies CASRPTGVGPGANVLTF.

J is TRBJ1-2 and V is TRBV7-5; no DNA check was done on the table's D call, TRBD1. TRBV7-5 is an annotated pseudogene. The CDR3 covers 10 residues. The CDR3 here is CATGGHGYTF. The CDR3 DNA reads as TGTGCCACAGGGGGACATGGCTACACCTTC.

This clone is a singleton in its sample. This sample includes further DNA sequences coding for the same CDR3. V is TRBV6-5 and J is TRBJ2-1; 8 nucleotides agree with TRBD1. Looked up from germline, CDR1 is MNHEY and CDR2 is SVGAGI. Germline trimming cut 6 bases from V and 1 base from J; bases unmatched to any gene: 5. The CDR3 covers 15 residues. The CDR3 nucleotides read TGTGCCAGCAGCTTGGACAGGGTATCCTACAATGAGCAGTTCTTC. Translated: CASSLDRVSYNEQFF.

The CDR3 here is CASSLASRPGATEAFF. For the CDR3, the DNA is TGTGCCAGCAGCTTAGCGTCACGCCCGGGGGCCACTGAAGCTTTCTTT. This chain joins TRBV7-8 and TRBJ1-1; a possible D gene is TRBD1 (6 bases). The V and J ends lost 0 bases and 4 bases respectively, with 15 bases between them. Germline CDR1 and CDR2: SGHVS and FQNEAQ. The CDR3 covers 16 residues. The entire variable domain, with the rest obtained from reference TRBV7-8 and TRBJ1-1, is as follows: GAGVSQSPRYKVAKRGQDVALRCDPISGHVSLFWYQQALGQGPEFLTYFQNEAQLDKSGLPSDRFFAERPEGSVSTLKIQRTQQEDSAVYLCASSLASRPGATEAFFGQGTRLTVV.

V and J are TRBV2 and TRBJ2-6, with TRBD1 matching over 9 bases. The germline V gene encodes CDR1 SNHLY and CDR2 FYNNEI. The J segment lost 0 bases and the V segment lost 7 bases, leaving 10 bases of the junction unmatched. The CDR3 has 18 residues. DNA of the CDR3: TGTGCCAGCACTAAACCGGGACAGGGATACTCTGGGGCCAACGTCCTGACTTTC. Amino acids: CASTKPGQGYSGANVLTF.

J is TRBJ1-1 and V is TRBV19; 7 nucleotides align to TRBD1. The length of the CDR3 is 15 residues. The V gene's germline CDR1 is LNHDA and CDR2 SQIVND (reference sequence). V trimming: 8 bases; J trimming: 1 base; junction bases outside the gene matches: 10. CDR3 in DNA: TGTGCCAGTTCATGGCGCCGGGACAGGAACACTGAAGCTTTCTTT. Residues: CASSWRRDRNTEAFF. The variable domain in full, completed from reference TRBV19 and TRBJ1-1, reads DGGITQSPKYLFRKEGQNVTLSCEQNLNHDAMYWYRQDPGQGLRLIYYSQIVNDFQKGDIAEGYSVSREKKESFPLTVTSAQKNPTAFYLCASSWRRDRNTEAFFGQGTRLTVV.

This clone was found once. The sample contains more than one DNA sequence encoding this CDR3. This chain links TRBV19 with TRBJ1-5, with D unresolved. The germline gives CDR1 LNHDA, CDR2 SQIVND (reference sequence). Deletions cut 8 bases from V and 6 bases from J, with 14 bases between. This CDR3 has 13 residues. The CDR3 DNA reads as TGTGCCAGTTCAATAAAATGGGGTCAGCCCCAGCATTTT. This gives the protein CASSIKWGQPQHF.

The table lists this clone with a count of one. V gene TRBV27 combines with J gene TRBJ1-2; D might be TRBD1 (5 bases). The CDR3 spans 13 residues. Trimming removed 4 bases from V and 4 bases from J, with 10 bases in between. The germline gives CDR1 MNHEY, CDR2 SMNVEV (reference sequence). The CDR3 nucleotides are TGTGCCAGCAGTTCTTCAGGGTCCTATGGCTACACCTTC. Protein sequence: CASSSSGSYGYTF.

This sequence joins TRBV4-1 and TRBJ2-1; 12 nucleotides line up with TRBD2. The V segment lost 1 base and the J segment 0 bases; nucleotides outside the gene matches: 4. CDR1 and CDR2 from the germline V gene are MGHRA and YSYEKL. The length of the CDR3 is 18 residues. The CDR3 loop reads CASSQATGLAGSYNEQFF. In nucleotides, the CDR3 is TGCGCCAGCAGCCAAGCCACGGGACTAGCGGGCTCCTACAATGAGCAGTTCTTC.

V and J are TRBV6-6 and TRBJ2-3; D is unclear. Germline V gene sequence: CDR1 MNHNY, CDR2 SVGAGI (reference sequence). This CDR3 spans 15 amino acids. The V gene lost 6 bases and the J gene lost 0 bases, with 13 bases spanning the gap. CDR3 coding DNA: TGTGCCAGCAGCTCTACGTCGAGTAGCACAGATACGCAGTATTTT. It specifies CASSSTSSSTDTQYF.

This chain joins TRBV5-4 and TRBJ2-7; the match to TRBD1 covers 9 bases. The ends lost 4 bases at V and 1 base at J; junction bases unmatched: 9. The CDR3 covers 16 residues. CDR1 is SGHNT, CDR2 YYREEE, per germline (reference sequence). The CDR3 bases are TGTGCCAGCAGCCATTCGAAGGGACAGGGATCCTACGAGCAGTACTTC. Translating gives CASSHSKGQGSYEQYF. The variable domain in full, completed from reference TRBV5-4 and TRBJ2-7, reads ETGVTQSPTHLIKTRGQQVTLRCSSQSGHNTVSWYQQALGQGPQFIFQYYREEENGRGNFPPRFSGLQFPNYSSELNVNALELDDSALYLCASSHSKGQGSYEQYFGPGTRLTVT.

The chain combines TRBV7-8 with TRBJ2-2, with D perhaps matching TRBD1 (5 bases). The CDR3 runs 16 residues. From germline, CDR1 is SGHVS and CDR2 FQNEAQ. V lost 4 bases, J lost 3 bases, and 15 bases lay in between. CDR3 sequence: CASSSARAGHTGELFF. The CDR3 DNA reads as TGTGCCAGCAGCTCCGCCAGGGCAGGGCACACCGGGGAGCTGTTTTTT. Full variable domain (outside the CDR3, taken from reference TRBV7-8 and TRBJ2-2): GAGVSQSPRYKVAKRGQDVALRCDPISGHVSLFWYQQALGQGPEFLTYFQNEAQLDKSGLPSDRFFAERPEGSVSTLKIQRTQQEDSAVYLCASSSARAGHTGELFFGEGSRLTVL.

The genes are TRBV28 and TRBJ1-2; D may be TRBD1 (5 bases). The CDR3 has 17 amino acids. CDR1 and CDR2 from the germline V gene are MDHEN and SYDVKM. V lost 6 bases and J lost 4, with 24 bases in between. In DNA, the CDR3 is TGTGCCAGCAGCCCCGCTCAATGGACACGGGGGGGCTATGGCTACACCTTC. Translating gives CASSPAQWTRGGYGYTF.